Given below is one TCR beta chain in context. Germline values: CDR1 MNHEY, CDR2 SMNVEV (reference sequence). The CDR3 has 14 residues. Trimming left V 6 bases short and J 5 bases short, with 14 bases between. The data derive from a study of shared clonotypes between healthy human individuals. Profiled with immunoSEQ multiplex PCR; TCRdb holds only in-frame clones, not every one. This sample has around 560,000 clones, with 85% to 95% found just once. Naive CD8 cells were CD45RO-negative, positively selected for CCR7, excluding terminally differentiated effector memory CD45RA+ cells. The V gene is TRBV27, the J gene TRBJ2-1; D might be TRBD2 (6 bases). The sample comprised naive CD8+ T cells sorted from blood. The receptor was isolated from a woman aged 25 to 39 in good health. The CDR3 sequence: CASRRDSANNEQFF. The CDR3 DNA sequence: TGTGCCAGCAGGAGGGACTCCGCTAACAATGAGCAGTTCTTC.